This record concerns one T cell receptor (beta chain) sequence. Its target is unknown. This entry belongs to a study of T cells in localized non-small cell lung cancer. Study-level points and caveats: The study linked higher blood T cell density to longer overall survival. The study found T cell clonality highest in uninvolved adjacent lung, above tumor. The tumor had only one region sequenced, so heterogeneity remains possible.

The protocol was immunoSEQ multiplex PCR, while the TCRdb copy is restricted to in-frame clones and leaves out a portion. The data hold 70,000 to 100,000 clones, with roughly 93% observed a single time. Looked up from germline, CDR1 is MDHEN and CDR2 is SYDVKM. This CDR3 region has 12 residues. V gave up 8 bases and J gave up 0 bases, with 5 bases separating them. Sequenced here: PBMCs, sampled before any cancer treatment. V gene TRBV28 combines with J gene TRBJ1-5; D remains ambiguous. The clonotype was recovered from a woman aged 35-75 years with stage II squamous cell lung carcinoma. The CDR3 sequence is CASYGSNQPQHF. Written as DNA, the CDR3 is TGTGCCAGCTACGGTAGCAATCAGCCCCAGCATTTT.